Below, 13 T cell receptor beta chains from the same sample are listed, as sequenced in a study of identical twins. TCRdb reanalysed the 5' RACE reads using MiXCR and keeps one entry per CDR3 protein. The table has 100,000 or so distinct CDR3 sequences, about 6% seen once. Input material: memory T cells sorted from blood. Every receptor here comes from a woman aged 50 to 65 in good health.

This clonotype has only a few counts. The chain couples TRBV11-2 to TRBJ2-3; no definite D call. The V end lost 8 bases, the J end lost 0 bases, and 6 bases lay between the germline ends. Per germline, CDR1 SGHAT and CDR2 FQNNGV. The CDR3 consists of 12 residues. This CDR3 reads CASVRSTDTQYF. CDR3 sequence (DNA): TGTGCCAGCGTCCGGAGCACAGATACGCAGTATTTT.

In its sample, this clonotype was seen many times. The chain couples TRBV2 to TRBJ2-7, with no clear D. CDR3 size: 13 residues. The ends were cut back, 4 bases at V and 6 bases at J, with 13 bases in the middle. CDR1 is SNHLY, CDR2 FYNNEI, per germline. This CDR3 reads CASSVVSDGEQYF. CDR3 DNA sequence: TGTGCCAGCAGTGTGGTTTCGGATGGCGAGCAGTACTTC.

In its sample, this clonotype was seen many times. The rearrangement uses TRBV3-1 and TRBJ2-7; 7 bases line up with TRBD1. This CDR3 contains 14 residues. The junction had 9 bases not matched to a gene; V was cut back by 4 bases and J by 6 bases. Looked up from germline, CDR1 is LGHDT and CDR2 is YNNKEL (reference sequence). CDR3 in DNA: TGTGCCAGCAGCCGACCGGGACAGTATGGCGAGCAGTACTTC. Translating it yields CASSRPGQYGEQYF.

This clonotype was counted many times. The chain joins TRBV4-2 to TRBJ1-2, with D unresolved. In germline, CDR1 is LGHNA, CDR2 YNFKEQ. The V end was cut by 2 bases, the J end by 5 bases, with 9 bases between. This CDR3 contains 13 residues. CDR3 in amino acids: CASSQTTRYGYTF. The CDR3 region has the DNA TGTGCCAGCAGCCAAACTACGCGGTATGGCTACACCTTC.

In its sample, this clonotype was seen many times. The gene calls are TRBV5-4 and TRBJ2-3, with no clear D. Germline V CDR1 and CDR2: SGHNT, YYREEE (reference sequence). The CDR3 contains 13 residues. Trimming pared 4 bases from V and 8 bases from J, leaving 14 bases between. CDR3 in amino acids: CASSPSRFATQYF. The CDR3, as DNA: TGTGCCAGCAGCCCCTCTAGATTTGCTACGCAGTATTTT.

In its sample, this clonotype was seen many times. The chain uses TRBV10-3 and TRBJ1-2, with 7 bases fitting TRBD1. V lost 0 bases, J lost 6 bases, and 7 bases stayed unmatched. This CDR3 has 15 residues. Per germline, CDR1 ENHRY and CDR2 SYGVKD. The CDR3 loop reads CAISESGLTGNGYTF. DNA for the CDR3: TGTGCCATCAGTGAGTCGGGATTGACAGGGAATGGCTACACCTTC.

This clonotype has a count of ten or more. The J gene is TRBJ1-5, the V gene TRBV6-5; D is perhaps TRBD1 (6 bases). V shed 6 bases and J shed 5 bases, with 14 bases lying between them. Germline V lookup: CDR1 MNHEY, CDR2 SVGAGI. The CDR3 is 14 amino acids. CDR3 region: CASSHTPGDQPQHF. The CDR3 coding sequence is TGTGCCAGCAGCCATACTCCAGGGGATCAGCCCCAGCATTTT.

The table lists this clonotype with a few counts. The chain uses TRBV28 and TRBJ1-5, with D tentatively TRBD1 (6 bases). The CDR3 runs 15 residues. V shed 2 bases and J shed 7 bases, with 15 bases lying between them. Germline V gene lookup returns CDR1 MDHEN and CDR2 SYDVKM. The CDR3 loop is CASSLVSGAGQPQHF. CDR3 sequence (DNA): TGTGCCAGCAGTTTAGTTTCAGGGGCGGGCCAGCCCCAGCATTTT.

The chain is built from TRBV12-5 and TRBJ2-1; no definite D call. This CDR3 is built from 11 residues. The V and J ends lost 1 base and 16 bases respectively, with 11 bases between them. Germline lookup yields CDR1 LGHNT and CDR2 FRNRAP. CDR3 sequence (DNA): TGTGCTAGTGGTTTGGATTTTCCAAGATTCTTC. Its protein is CASGLDFPRFF.

This clonotype was picked up many times. This chain connects TRBV7-9 to TRBJ2-2; D gene ambiguous. Germline assignment: CDR1 SEHNR and CDR2 FQNEAQ (reference sequence). CDR3 length equals 13 residues. V lost 2 bases, J lost 6 bases, and 7 bases lay in between. The CDR3 sequence is CASSLSNAGELFF. CDR3 DNA sequence: TGTGCCAGCAGCTTAAGCAACGCCGGGGAGCTGTTTTTT.

This clonotype has ten or more counts. The chain is built from TRBV6-2 or TRBV6-3 and TRBJ2-7; possible D gene TRBD2, 5 bases. The CDR3 runs to 15 residues. V gave up 0 bases and J gave up 0 bases, with 9 bases separating them. The germline gives CDR1 MNHEY, CDR2 SVGEGT. The CDR3 DNA is TGTGCCAGCAGTTACTCAACTGGGAGCTCCTACGAGCAGTACTTC. As protein: CASSYSTGSSYEQYF.

This clonotype has a handful of counts. This chain links TRBV7-3 with TRBJ2-3, with 15 positions matching TRBD2. V shed 5 bases and J 2 bases; nucleotides not matched to a gene: 11. The V gene's germline CDR1 is SGHTA and CDR2 FQGTGA. This CDR3 has 19 amino acids. The CDR3 is CASSGTSGRTSKTTDTQYF. The DNA of the CDR3 is TGTGCCAGCAGCGGGACTAGCGGGAGGACCTCAAAAACCACAGATACGCAGTATTTT.

This clonotype was observed at least ten times. The chain links TRBV30 to TRBJ1-1; D is uncertain. The CDR3 contains 12 residues. V was pared by 4 bases and J by 5 bases, with 11 bases between. Germline V gene data show CDR1 as GTSNPN and CDR2 as SVGIG (reference sequence). The CDR3 spells CAWKGSGTEAFF. The CDR3 region has the DNA TGTGCCTGGAAGGGTTCCGGGACTGAAGCTTTCTTT.